This section outlines one T cell receptor beta chain sequence together with its context. Its antigen is as yet unknown. These data originate in a study of long-term antiretroviral therapy in people with HIV. Study background: The 2015 recommendation for immediate ART came about a decade after the earliest samples. Whole-study results and caveats: Nothing was known about ART adherence, viral resistance or changes in therapy.

Every participant gave one or more pre-ART and two or more post-ART PBMC samples. At the survey level, the v3.0 immunoSEQ assay was run. Clones were sequenced by immunoSEQ multiplex PCR, and TCRdb holds only the in-frame ones, with some missing. The table lists some 25,000 clones, 80% to 90% of them singletons. Sequenced here: unsorted PBMCs, sampled 3 years after starting antiretroviral therapy. The sequence derives from a man between 35 and 55 years old with HIV.

CDR3 region: CASGAGGELFF. Written as DNA, the CDR3 is TGTGCCAGCGGTGCCGGTGGGGAGCTGTTTTTT. The chain uses TRBV6-5 and TRBJ2-2; D ambiguous. The CDR3 spans 11 residues. With 8 bases removed from V and 8 bases from J, the gap between germline ends came to 9 bases. Germline V gene data show CDR1 as MNHEY and CDR2 as SVGAGI.